Listed below are T cell receptor beta chains from one sample, sequenced in a study of OX40 agonist ivuxolimab in advanced cancers. The table came from immunoSEQ multiplex PCR; TCRdb's copy has only in-frame clones and leaves some out. In the table there are tens of thousands of clones, roughly 83% of which are singletons. Sequences were derived from CD4+ or CD8+ T cells sorted from blood, sampled in a trial of the OX40 agonist ivuxolimab. All receptors come from an adult with an advanced solid tumor such as melanoma, head and neck, liver or kidney cancer. Each CDR3 is given with its conserved first and last residue. D genes are given only for firm matches. Expanded clones are given a class, and other clones once, few, many or no size at all.

D gene,V gene,J gene,clone size,CDR3 protein,CDR3 DNA
NA,TRBV7-8,TRBJ1-1,NA,CASSLAGKGAEAFF,TGTGCCAGCAGCTTAGCGGGGAAGGGCGCTGAAGCTTTCTTT
TRBD2,TRBV5-8,TRBJ2-1,NA,CASSSRLAGFSGSSYNEQFF,TGTGCCAGCAGCTCAAGACTAGCGGGGTTTTCGGGTAGCTCCTACAATGAGCAGTTCTTC
NA,TRBV7-8,TRBJ2-3,NA,CASSLVGSDTQYF,TGTGCCAGCAGCTTAGTAGGGTCAGATACGCAGTATTTT
NA,TRBV6-1,TRBJ2-1,NA,CASSETGNNEQFF,TGTGCCAGCAGTGAGACAGGAAACAATGAGCAGTTCTTC
NA,TRBV6-6,TRBJ1-5,NA,CASSYSSSNQPQHF,TGTGCCAGCAGTTACTCGTCTAGCAATCAGCCCCAGCATTTT
NA,TRBV30,TRBJ1-2,NA,CAWTFQKYGYTF,TGTGCCTGGACATTTCAAAAGTATGGCTACACCTTC
TRBD1,TRBV2,TRBJ1-5,NA,CASRPDRGDQPQHF,TGTGCCAGCAGACCAGACAGGGGGGATCAGCCCCAGCATTTT
NA,TRBV29-1,TRBJ2-3,once,CSVDAGSTDTQYF,TGCAGCGTTGATGCAGGCAGCACAGATACGCAGTATTTT
NA,TRBV25-1,TRBJ1-2,NA,CASRGDPYGYTF,TGTGCCAGCAGGGGGGATCCCTATGGCTACACCTTC
TRBD2,TRBV7-6,TRBJ2-7,NA,CASSSPRASGGAGRGSYEQYF,TGTGCCAGCAGCTCCCCCCGGGCTAGCGGGGGGGCGGGTCGAGGGAGCTACGAGCAGTACTTC
NA,TRBV6-1,TRBJ1-1,NA,CAISAYTEAFF,TGTGCCATCTCAGCTTACACTGAAGCTTTCTTT
NA,TRBV11-2,TRBJ1-3,NA,CASSLLRGISGNTIYF,TGTGCCAGCAGTTTACTCAGGGGAATATCCGGAAACACCATATATTTT
TRBD1,TRBV7-2,TRBJ2-3,NA,CASSPQPTGGADTQYF,TGTGCCAGCAGCCCCCAGCCGACAGGGGGAGCAGATACGCAGTATTTT
TRBD2,TRBV29-1,TRBJ2-1,NA,CSVFPSGVLNEQFF,TGCAGCGTTTTTCCTAGCGGGGTGTTAAATGAGCAGTTCTTC
TRBD1,TRBV19,TRBJ1-2,NA,CASRGTGRNYGYTF,TGTGCCAGTAGGGGGACAGGGCGTAACTATGGCTACACCTTC
NA,TRBV14,TRBJ2-7,once,CASSLAGTYEQYF,TGTGCCAGCAGCCTGGCCGGGACCTACGAGCAGTACTTC
NA,TRBV19,TRBJ1-1,NA,CASSIDLSRGAFF,TGTGCCAGTAGTATAGATCTATCTCGGGGAGCTTTCTTT
NA,TRBV7-2,TRBJ2-7,few,CASSFVRGNSYEQYF,TGTGCCAGCAGCTTCGTCCGGGGGAACTCCTACGAGCAGTACTTC
NA,TRBV6-5,TRBJ1-2,NA,CASSRDTYGYTF,TGTGCCAGCAGCCGGGACACCTATGGCTACACCTTC
TRBD2,TRBV11-2,TRBJ2-1,NA,CASSRLAGGIGSYNEQFF,TGTGCCAGCAGCCGTTTAGCGGGGGGGATCGGCTCCTACAATGAGCAGTTCTTC
NA,TRBV11-2,TRBJ1-1,once,CASSLYTNTEAFF,TGTGCCAGCAGCTTATACACGAACACTGAAGCTTTCTTT
NA,TRBV18,TRBJ2-5,NA,CASSPPKGTGTQYF,TGTGCCAGCTCACCACCGAAGGGAACGGGGACCCAGTACTTC